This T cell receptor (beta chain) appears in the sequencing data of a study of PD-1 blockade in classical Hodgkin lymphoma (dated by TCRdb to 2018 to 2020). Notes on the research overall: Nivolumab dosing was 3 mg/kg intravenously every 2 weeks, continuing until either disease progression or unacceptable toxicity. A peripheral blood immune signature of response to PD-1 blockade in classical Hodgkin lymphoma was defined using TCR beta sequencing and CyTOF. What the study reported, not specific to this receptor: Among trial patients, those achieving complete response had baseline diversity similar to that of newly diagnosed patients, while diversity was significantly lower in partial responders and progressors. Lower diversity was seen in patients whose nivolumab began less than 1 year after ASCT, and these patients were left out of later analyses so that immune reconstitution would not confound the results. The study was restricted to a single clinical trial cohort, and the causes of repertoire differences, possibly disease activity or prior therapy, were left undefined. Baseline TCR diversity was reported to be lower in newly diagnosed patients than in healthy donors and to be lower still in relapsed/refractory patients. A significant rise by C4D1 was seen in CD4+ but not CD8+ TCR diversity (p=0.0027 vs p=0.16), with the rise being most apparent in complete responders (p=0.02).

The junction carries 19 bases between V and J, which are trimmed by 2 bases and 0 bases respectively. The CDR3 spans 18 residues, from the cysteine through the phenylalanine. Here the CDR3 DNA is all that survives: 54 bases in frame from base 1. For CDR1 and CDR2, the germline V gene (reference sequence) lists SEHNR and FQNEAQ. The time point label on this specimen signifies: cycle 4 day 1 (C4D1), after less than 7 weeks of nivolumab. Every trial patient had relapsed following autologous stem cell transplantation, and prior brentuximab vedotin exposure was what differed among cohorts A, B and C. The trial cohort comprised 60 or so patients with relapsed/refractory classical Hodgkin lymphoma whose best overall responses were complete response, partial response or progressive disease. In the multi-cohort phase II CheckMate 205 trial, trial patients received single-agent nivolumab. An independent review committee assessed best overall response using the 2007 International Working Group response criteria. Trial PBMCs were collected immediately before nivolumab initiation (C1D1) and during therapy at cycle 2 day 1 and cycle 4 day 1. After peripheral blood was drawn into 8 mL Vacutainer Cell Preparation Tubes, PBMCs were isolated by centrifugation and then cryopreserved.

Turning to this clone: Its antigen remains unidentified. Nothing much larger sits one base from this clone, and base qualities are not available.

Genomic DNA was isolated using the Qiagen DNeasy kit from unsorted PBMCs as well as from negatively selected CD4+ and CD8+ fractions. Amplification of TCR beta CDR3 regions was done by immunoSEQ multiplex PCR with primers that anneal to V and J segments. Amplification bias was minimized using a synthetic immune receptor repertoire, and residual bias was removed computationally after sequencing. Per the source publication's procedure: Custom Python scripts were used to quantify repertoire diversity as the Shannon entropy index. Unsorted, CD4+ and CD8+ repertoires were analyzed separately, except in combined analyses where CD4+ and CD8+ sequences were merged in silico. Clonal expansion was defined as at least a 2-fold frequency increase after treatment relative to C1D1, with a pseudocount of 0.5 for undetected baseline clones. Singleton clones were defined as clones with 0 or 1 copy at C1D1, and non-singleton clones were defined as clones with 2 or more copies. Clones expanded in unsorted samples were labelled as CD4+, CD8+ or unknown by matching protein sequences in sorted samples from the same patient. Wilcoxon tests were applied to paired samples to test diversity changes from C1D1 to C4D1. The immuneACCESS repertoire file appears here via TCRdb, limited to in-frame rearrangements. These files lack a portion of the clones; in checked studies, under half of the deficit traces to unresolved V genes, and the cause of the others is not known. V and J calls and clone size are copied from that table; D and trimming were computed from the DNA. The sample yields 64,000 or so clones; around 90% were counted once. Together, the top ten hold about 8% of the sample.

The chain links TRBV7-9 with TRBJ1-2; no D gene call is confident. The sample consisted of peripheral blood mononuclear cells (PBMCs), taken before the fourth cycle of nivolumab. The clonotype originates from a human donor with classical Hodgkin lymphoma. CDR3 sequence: CASSLSTDEFSSNYGYTF. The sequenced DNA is TGTGCCAGCAGCTTATCAACGGATGAGTTTTCCTCTAACTATGGCTACACCTTC.